This TCR beta chain was obtained from a study of T cells after yellow fever vaccination. Overall study findings and caveats: The authors detected almost none of the vaccine-responding clonotypes in sorted memory subsets on day 0.

The CDR3 has 12 amino acids. Germline CDR1 GTSNPN, CDR2 SVGIG (reference sequence). The ends lost 4 bases at V and 8 bases at J; junction bases unmatched: 4. This clonotype was counted at least ten times. MiXCR, run by TCRdb on the 5' RACE reads, gives a single entry per CDR3 protein. The table has about 27,000 distinct CDR3 sequences, roughly 4.5% seen once. The source material was PBMCs, either bulk or a sorted T-cell subset (CD4+, CD8+, memory, or dextramer-sorted; not recorded which), sampled on the day of the yellow fever booster vaccination. This clonotype was sampled from a man younger than 30 who received the YFV17D yellow fever vaccine. This chain connects TRBV30 to TRBJ2-2; 7 positions agree with TRBD2. The chain's CDR3 is CAWNRGGGELFF. The CDR3 bases are TGTGCCTGGAATCGCGGGGGAGGGGAGCTGTTTTTT.